A single sample gave rise to the 21 T cell receptor beta chains below, sequenced in a study of siplizumab effects on memory and regulatory T cells. Profiled with immunoSEQ multiplex PCR; TCRdb holds only in-frame clones, not every one. The data show 50,000 to 75,000 clones, 95% to 98% seen once. Source material: naive CD8+ T cells sorted from blood. Every receptor here comes from a human donor in good health.

This clone came up once. The V call is TRBV4-3, the J call TRBJ1-2; unclear D gene. Trimming cost V 4 bases and J 6 bases, with 12 bases left between them. This CDR3 has 13 residues. Germline V lookup: CDR1 LGHNA, CDR2 YSLEER. The CDR3 nucleotides are TGCGCCAGCAGCCTGCAAGGGTTCAATGGCTACACCTTC. It translates to CASSLQGFNGYTF.

Remarks on this clone: At the DNA level, this CDR3 is encoded by other sequences in the same sample as well. V gene TRBV27 combines with J gene TRBJ2-1, with 7 bases fitting TRBD2. Germline CDR1 reads MNHEY; CDR2 reads SMNVEV (reference sequence). The CDR3 extends over 14 amino acids. J gave up 2 bases and V 2 bases, and 0 bases lay outside the gene matches. The CDR3 spells CASSLAGAYNEQFF. DNA for the CDR3: TGTGCCAGCAGTTTAGCGGGGGCCTACAATGAGCAGTTCTTC.

The rearrangement uses TRBV5-8 and TRBJ1-1; TRBD1 is a possible D gene (5 bases). The germline V gene encodes CDR1 SGHTS and CDR2 YDEGEE. CDR3 size: 13 residues. The germline V and J ends were trimmed by 5 bases and 5 bases, with 13 bases remaining between them. CDR3 region: CASSDRDGTEAFF. Written as DNA, the CDR3 is TGTGCCAGCAGTGACCGGGACGGGACTGAAGCTTTCTTT.

This rearrangement joins TRBV4-1 to TRBJ2-5, with D maybe TRBD1 (6 bases). The DNA matches TRBJ2-7 better at its end, which makes the J call doubtful. CDR1 is MGHRA, CDR2 YSYEKL, per germline. The CDR3 covers 13 residues. The CDR3 sequence is CASSQTGFYEQYF. For the CDR3, the DNA is TGCGCCAGCAGCCAAACAGGGTTCTACGAGCAGTACTTC.

V and J are TRBV13 and TRBJ2-5; 7 bases agree with TRBD1. This CDR3 has 15 residues. V was clipped by 4 bases and J by 2 bases; unmatched bases: 7. CDR1 is PRHDT and CDR2 is FYEKMQ in the germline V gene (reference sequence). CDR3 sequence reads: CASSSTGFGQETQYF. CDR3 nucleotide sequence: TGTGCCAGCAGCTCGACAGGGTTTGGGCAAGAGACCCAGTACTTC. Full variable domain (remainder filled in from reference TRBV13 and TRBJ2-5): AAGVIQSPRHLIKEKRETATLKCYPIPRHDTVYWYQQGPGQDPQFLISFYEKMQSDKGSIPDRFSAQQFSDYHSELNMSSLELGDSALYFCASSSTGFGQETQYFGPGTRLLVL.

The chain carries TRBV6-1 and TRBJ2-7; TRBD1 aligns across 10 bases. The CDR3 runs 14 residues. Germline V gene sequence: CDR1 MNHNS, CDR2 SASEGT. V gave up 6 bases and J gave up 2 bases; unmatched junction bases: 4. This chain's CDR3 is CASSEDRGAYEQYF. CDR3 in DNA: TGTGCCAGCAGCGAGGACAGGGGGGCCTACGAGCAGTACTTC.

The V call is TRBV12-5, the J call TRBJ2-1; D possibly uses TRBD1 or TRBD2 (6 bases each). The CDR3 spans 12 residues. Germline V gene data show CDR1 as LGHNT and CDR2 as FRNRAP. V shed 8 bases and J shed 8 bases, with 13 bases lying between them. CDR3 loop: CASWGALDEQFF. CDR3 DNA sequence: TGTGCTAGTTGGGGGGCCTTGGATGAGCAGTTCTTC.

The chain uses TRBV19 and TRBJ1-2; no firm D call. The V end was cut by 3 bases, the J end by 5 bases, with 16 bases between. The CDR3 runs 15 residues. The germline V gene has CDR1 LNHDA and CDR2 SQIVND (reference sequence). The CDR3 region has the DNA TGTGCCAGTAGTATTTGGGTCCAAGAGGGATATGGCTACACCTTC. It yields the protein CASSIWVQEGYGYTF.

The rearrangement joins TRBV6-5 to TRBJ2-1, with TRBD2 matching over 10 bases. J gave up 4 bases and V 5 bases, and 5 bases lay outside the gene matches. The length of the CDR3 is 15 residues. CDR1 and CDR2 (germline): MNHEY, SVGAGI. In nucleotides, the CDR3 is TGTGCCAGCAGTCTATTTAGCGGGGGGTACAATGAGCAGTTCTTC. It translates to CASSLFSGGYNEQFF.

This clone was observed once. The CDR3 sequence: CATGTETVQPQHF. CDR3 coding DNA: TGTGCCACTGGGACCGAGACGGTTCAGCCCCAGCATTTT. This chain joins TRBV10-3 and TRBJ1-5, with D tentatively TRBD1 (5 bases). CDR1 ENHRY and CDR2 SYGVKD come from the germline V gene. The CDR3 contains 13 residues. Trimming removed 10 bases from V and 6 bases from J, with 16 bases in between.

The chain employs TRBV29-1 and TRBJ2-1; possible D gene TRBD2, 5 bases. The length of the CDR3 is 10 residues. Germline lookup yields CDR1 SQVTM and CDR2 ANQGSEA. Trimming took off 4 bases at V and 7 bases at J, with 5 bases between the two ends. As DNA, the CDR3 is TGCAGCGTTGGCGGGAATGAGCAGTTCTTC. Its translation is CSVGGNEQFF.

This chain uses TRBV11-2 with TRBJ2-1; D is unclear. Trimming removed 5 bases at V and 6 bases at J, with 8 bases between. CDR1 is SGHAT and CDR2 is FQNNGV in the germline V gene. CDR3 length: 12 amino acids. CDR3: CASSPDLNEQFF. The CDR3 DNA follows: TGTGCCAGCAGCCCAGACCTCAATGAGCAGTTCTTC. Full variable domain (rest looked up from reference TRBV11-2 and TRBJ2-1): EAGVAQSPRYKIIEKRQSVAFWCNPISGHATLYWYQQILGQGPKLLIQFQNNGVVDDSQLPKDRFSAERLKGVDSTLKIQPAKLEDSAVYLCASSPDLNEQFFGPGTRLTVL.

V gene TRBV27 combines with J gene TRBJ2-5, with 7 bases that match TRBD2. With 3 bases clipped from V and 0 bases from J, the junction kept 13 bases outside the gene matches. The length of the CDR3 is 18 residues. Germline loops: CDR1 MNHEY, CDR2 SMNVEV (reference sequence). CDR3 sequence reads: CASSLYAGELGYQETQYF. CDR3 in DNA: TGTGCCAGCAGTTTGTACGCGGGGGAGCTAGGGTACCAAGAGACCCAGTACTTC.

The J gene is TRBJ2-5, the V gene TRBV11-2, with a weak D call TRBD1 (5 bases). Germline values: CDR1 SGHAT, CDR2 FQNNGV. CDR3 length: 15 amino acids. The germline V and J ends were trimmed by 5 bases and 2 bases, with 15 bases remaining between them. The CDR3 region has the DNA TGTGCCAGCAGCCCCCTAGGGGTAGTTCAAGAGACCCAGTACTTC. It is translated as CASSPLGVVQETQYF.

The chain combines TRBV27 with TRBJ2-7; TRBD1 matches at 12 bases. The junction had 8 bases not matched to a gene; V was cut back by 7 bases and J by 7 bases. Germline V gene sequence: CDR1 MNHEY, CDR2 SMNVEV (reference sequence). CDR3 length equals 14 residues. CDR3 bases: TGTGCCAGCACATGGGGACAGGGGGCGAAGGAGCAGTACTTC. It encodes CASTWGQGAKEQYF.

With regard to this clone: A junction end diverges from the germline sequence, so it may reflect a read error. The chain links TRBV6-4 to TRBJ2-1; perhaps TRBD1 as D (7 bases). Germline V CDR1 and CDR2: MRHNA, SNTAGT. The CDR3 extends over 15 amino acids. The CDR3 nucleotides are TGTGCCAGCAGTGAGGAGGGGGCCTCCTCCAATGAGCAGTTCTTC. Protein product: CASSEEGASSNEQFF.

J is TRBJ1-5 and V is TRBV27; unclear D gene. V shed 5 bases and J shed 4 bases, with 9 bases lying between them. This CDR3 is built from 13 residues. From germline, CDR1 is MNHEY and CDR2 SMNVEV (reference sequence). The CDR3 coding sequence is TGTGCCAGCAGTCCAGGTTTGAATCAGCCCCAGCATTTT. Protein: CASSPGLNQPQHF.

This clone has a single count. The rearrangement links TRBV28 to TRBJ2-5, with D possibly matching TRBD2 (6 bases). Per germline, CDR1 MDHEN and CDR2 SYDVKM. This CDR3 comprises 16 residues. Trimming shortened V by 6 bases and J by 3 bases, and 20 bases separated the two germline ends. The CDR3 region is CASSSSAGQGEETQYF. The CDR3 bases are TGTGCCAGCAGCTCCTCGGCGGGGCAGGGAGAAGAGACCCAGTACTTC.

The chain uses TRBV7-6 and TRBJ1-1; unclear D gene. Trimming stripped 1 base from V and 1 base from J, with 7 bases between. The CDR3 is 14 amino acids. In germline, CDR1 is SGHVS, CDR2 FNYEAQ. CDR3 sequence (DNA): TGTGCCAGCAGCTTAGAAGGGTCGAACACTGAAGCTTTCTTT. This gives the protein CASSLEGSNTEAFF.

This clone was seen just once. The rearrangement links TRBV7-9 to TRBJ1-1; D possibly corresponds to TRBD1 (5 bases). Germline CDR1 reads SEHNR; CDR2 reads FQNEAQ (reference sequence). V dropped 1 base and J dropped 3 bases, with 9 bases sitting between them. This CDR3 has 14 residues. The CDR3 nucleotides are TGTGCCAGCAGCTTAGACGCCAGGGACACTGAAGCTTTCTTT. Its protein is CASSLDARDTEAFF.

The genes are TRBV7-9 and TRBJ2-7; 16 nucleotides agree with TRBD2. There are 17 residues in the CDR3. The J segment lost 3 bases and the V segment lost 5 bases, leaving 7 bases of the junction unmatched. The germline V gene encodes CDR1 SEHNR and CDR2 FQNEAQ (reference sequence). In DNA, the CDR3 is TGTGCCAGCAGCCCTGGGACTAGCGGGGGGGCATTCTACGAGCAGTACTTC. The encoded protein is CASSPGTSGGAFYEQYF.